The TCR beta chain under discussion was sequenced for a study of technical replicates of blood from a handful of donors. The CDR3 is 14 amino acids. V lost 0 bases to trimming and J lost 3 bases; unmatched junction nucleotides: 0. Per the germline V gene, CDR1 is MRHNA and CDR2 is SNTAGT. Some clones are missing from TCRdb's copy, which holds only in-frame ones; the method was immunoSEQ multiplex PCR. The repertoire includes just under 45,000 clones, almost 97% of them detected once, and less than 0.45% sits in the top ten. The sample taken for sequencing was T cells isolated from PBMCs. This sequence was found in a human donor in good health. This chain links TRBV6-4 with TRBJ2-3, with 7 bases identical to TRBD2. This chain's CDR3 is CASSDSRETDTQYF. CDR3 bases: TGTGCCAGCAGTGACTCGCGGGAGACAGATACGCAGTATTTT.